A selection of T cell receptor beta chains follows, all from one sample in a study of graft-versus-host responses after intestinal transplantation. Sequencing used immunoSEQ multiplex PCR; TCRdb keeps in-frame clones, though not all of them. The sample holds 90,000 to 130,000 clones, 85% to 95% seen once. Antigen specificity for these receptors is unknown. Specimen: unstimulated CD8+ T cells sorted from spleen or lymph node cells, collected before transplant. All receptors come from a human donor who was the organ donor for an intestinal transplant. Both conserved end residues are part of each CDR3. The D gene is left open where the match is weak. Some rows mark clone size as missing; the rest say once, few, many or name a class of expanded clone.

DNA: TGTGCCAGCAGTTTATATGGTAGCGGGGCGTACAATGAGCAGTTCTTC
CDR3: CASSLYGSGAYNEQFF
V: TRBV28
size: NA
D: TRBD2
J: TRBJ2-1

DNA: TGTGCCAGTCGACTAGCGGGGGGGGTGAGCTCCTACAATGAGCAGTTCTTC
CDR3: CASRLAGGVSSYNEQFF
V: TRBV4-2
size: NA
D: TRBD2
J: TRBJ2-1

DNA: TGTGCCAGCAGCCCTACCGGGACTAGCGGGGGCCTCGAGCAGTACTTC
CDR3: CASSPTGTSGGLEQYF
V: TRBV7-2
size: NA
D: TRBD2
J: TRBJ2-7

DNA: TGTGCCAGCAGTTTAGAGGTGCAGCACTACGAGCAGTACTTC
CDR3: CASSLEVQHYEQYF
V: TRBV28
size: NA
D: NA
J: TRBJ2-7

DNA: TGTGCCTGGAGTCTTGCCGGGGAGCTGTTTTTT
CDR3: CAWSLAGELFF
V: TRBV30
size: NA
D: NA
J: TRBJ2-2

DNA: TGTGCCAGCAGCTTATTGTCAGGGACCGAGCAGTACTTC
CDR3: CASSLLSGTEQYF
V: TRBV5-6
size: NA
D: NA
J: TRBJ2-7

DNA: TGTGCCAGCAGCGTAGAATCCGCGGCCATGAAGAACACCATATATTTT
CDR3: CASSVESAAMKNTIYF
V: TRBV9
size: NA
D: NA
J: TRBJ1-3

DNA: TGCGCCAGCAGCCAAGAACACGAGGGGGCCCCGGGGATCTATGGCTACACCTTC
CDR3: CASSQEHEGAPGIYGYTF
V: TRBV4-1
size: NA
D: TRBD1
J: TRBJ1-2

DNA: TGTGCCAGCAGTTACGGGGGTCCCAACACAGATACGCAGTATTTT
CDR3: CASSYGGPNTDTQYF
V: TRBV6-5
size: NA
D: NA
J: TRBJ2-3

DNA: TGTGCCAGCAGCGAGACTAGCGGGAGGGCCAATGAGCAGTTCTTC
CDR3: CASSETSGRANEQFF
V: TRBV9
size: NA
D: TRBD2
J: TRBJ2-1

DNA: TGTGCCTGTTCCCTGGGGACGGAAGAGACCCAGTACTTC
CDR3: CACSLGTEETQYF
V: TRBV30
size: NA
D: NA
J: TRBJ2-5

DNA: TGCGCCAGCAGCCAAGATACGTTCTCTGGGGCCAACGTCCTGACTTTC
CDR3: CASSQDTFSGANVLTF
V: TRBV4-1
size: NA
D: NA
J: TRBJ2-6

DNA: TGTGCCAGCAGCTTAGAGGAGTCAGATACGCAGTATTTT
CDR3: CASSLEESDTQYF
V: TRBV13
size: NA
D: NA
J: TRBJ2-3

DNA: TGCGCCAGCAGCCAAGGGGCGGGGGGCTCCTACGAGCAGTACTTC
CDR3: CASSQGAGGSYEQYF
V: TRBV4-3
size: NA
D: TRBD2
J: TRBJ2-7

DNA: TGTGCCAGCAGCCCTAGCGGGGCGTACCAAGAGACCCAGTACTTC
CDR3: CASSPSGAYQETQYF
V: TRBV7-6
size: NA
D: TRBD2
J: TRBJ2-5

DNA: TGTGCTAGCAGCTTAGACCCTAGTACCTACAATGAGCAGTTCTTC
CDR3: CASSLDPSTYNEQFF
V: TRBV7-7
size: once
D: NA
J: TRBJ2-1

DNA: TGTGCCAGCAGCTTGGATTCTAACTCCTACGAGCAGTACTTC
CDR3: CASSLDSNSYEQYF
V: TRBV5-5
size: NA
D: NA
J: TRBJ2-7

DNA: TGTGCCAGCAGCTTAGGGCGGAACACTGAAGCTTTCTTT
CDR3: CASSLGRNTEAFF
V: TRBV7-6
size: NA
D: NA
J: TRBJ1-1

DNA: TGCGCCAGCAGCTTGGGGACAGCCCAAGAGACCCAGTACTTC
CDR3: CASSLGTAQETQYF
V: TRBV5-1
size: NA
D: NA
J: TRBJ2-5

DNA: TGTGCCAGCAGGGGACTAGCGGGATGGAATGAGCAGTTCTTC
CDR3: CASRGLAGWNEQFF
V: TRBV6-5
size: NA
D: TRBD2
J: TRBJ2-1

DNA: TGTGCCAGTAACGAACAGGGTTATAGCAATCAGCCCCAGCATTTT
CDR3: CASNEQGYSNQPQHF
V: TRBV2
size: NA
D: NA
J: TRBJ1-5